The sequence of this T cell receptor beta chain was determined in a study of early stage breast cancer tumors. The V gene's germline CDR1 is SGHTA and CDR2 FQGNSA. Trimming left V 5 bases short and J 2 bases short, with 16 bases between. This CDR3 contains 16 residues. Broader study findings: Blood repertoires resembled normal breast more than tumor.

This table comes from immunoSEQ multiplex PCR, and its TCRdb copy is limited to in-frame clones, with some not included. Of around 48,000 clones in the sample, under 95% were seen once. To note about this clone: Its cognate antigen is unknown.

Sequencing input: blood. The receptor was isolated from a person in their 70s with breast cancer. The chain has TRBV7-2 and TRBJ1-5; D is unresolved. DNA for the CDR3: TGTGCCAGCAGCCCCGCCCCGGGAGCTGGCAATCAGCCCCAGCATTTT. Its translation is CASSPAPGAGNQPQHF.